Listed below are T cell receptor beta chains from one sample, sequenced in a study of T cell changes during pregnancy in multiple sclerosis. Generated by immunoSEQ multiplex PCR, the TCRdb table keeps only in-frame clones and is missing some. The sample records about 73,000 clones, almost 95% being singletons. The specimen comprised peripheral blood, sampled in the third trimester of pregnancy. The receptors stem from a female donor in good health, enrolled as a control in a pregnancy study. Both conserved end residues are part of each CDR3. Fields, in order: V gene, D gene, CDR3 protein. The D gene is left open where the match is weak.

V gene: TRBV7-3
D gene: TRBD2
CDR3 protein: CASTLSGSGADTQYF

V gene: TRBV28
D gene: TRBD1
CDR3 protein: CASTPPQGDNQPQHF

V gene: TRBV5-4
D gene: TRBD2
CDR3 protein: CASSAGTSGGPGYEQYF

V gene: TRBV7-9
D gene: -
CDR3 protein: CASSTLPSLSGYTF

V gene: TRBV2
D gene: TRBD2
CDR3 protein: CASTQITSGSYEQFF

V gene: TRBV27
D gene: TRBD1
CDR3 protein: CASRPEGGQGYTDTQYF

V gene: TRBV5-1
D gene: -
CDR3 protein: CASSPGGSMNTEAFF

V gene: TRBV4-1
D gene: -
CDR3 protein: CASSQETQGYNSPLHF

V gene: TRBV19
D gene: -
CDR3 protein: CASSIIGKETQYF

V gene: TRBV5-1
D gene: -
CDR3 protein: CASSSAGGYGYTF

V gene: TRBV28
D gene: TRBD2
CDR3 protein: CASSPGLAGGDEQFF

V gene: TRBV23-1
D gene: TRBD1
CDR3 protein: CASSHHPGDRRAYGYTF

V gene: TRBV19
D gene: -
CDR3 protein: CASSMGAVRGLNEQFF

V gene: TRBV19
D gene: TRBD2
CDR3 protein: CASSARTSGTDTQYF

V gene: TRBV27
D gene: TRBD1
CDR3 protein: CASSRQGNTEAFF

V gene: TRBV5-6
D gene: TRBD1
CDR3 protein: CASSPGDRASPEAFF

V gene: TRBV21-1
D gene: -
CDR3 protein: CASSKDDGSYEQYF

V gene: TRBV11-2
D gene: TRBD1
CDR3 protein: CASSRQGVHEQYF

V gene: TRBV5-8
D gene: TRBD1
CDR3 protein: CASSPQGAEPFYEQYF

V gene: TRBV27
D gene: -
CDR3 protein: CASSLSLQGVYGYTF

V gene: TRBV6-5
D gene: -
CDR3 protein: CASSMNTDTQYF

V gene: TRBV27
D gene: -
CDR3 protein: CAGAGPHFSNYGYTF

V gene: TRBV5-4
D gene: -
CDR3 protein: CASRDILNTEAFF

V gene: TRBV5-1
D gene: TRBD2
CDR3 protein: CASSTPLAGGPVDEQFF

V gene: TRBV5-4
D gene: TRBD1
CDR3 protein: CASSVGQGRQYF

V gene: TRBV4-3
D gene: -
CDR3 protein: CASSQGGSDNEQFF

V gene: TRBV27
D gene: TRBD1
CDR3 protein: CASSRGQGVYTQYF

V gene: TRBV4-1
D gene: -
CDR3 protein: CASSQTGTAGETQYF

V gene: TRBV6-6
D gene: TRBD1
CDR3 protein: CASKGTGDTEAFF

V gene: TRBV7-9
D gene: TRBD1
CDR3 protein: CASSFWGRGLLPGAYEQYF

V gene: TRBV19
D gene: -
CDR3 protein: CASNGGKAFF

V gene: TRBV28
D gene: -
CDR3 protein: CASNNIGRRWEDQPQHF

V gene: TRBV7-9
D gene: TRBD1
CDR3 protein: CASSLRGTGFLNEQFF

V gene: TRBV27
D gene: -
CDR3 protein: CASSLFPFQGVSTEAFF

V gene: TRBV27
D gene: TRBD1
CDR3 protein: CASSAGTGSSYNSPLHF

V gene: TRBV11-3
D gene: TRBD2
CDR3 protein: CASSLGSRREGTDTQYF

V gene: TRBV6-1
D gene: TRBD2
CDR3 protein: CASRPGGANTGELFF

V gene: TRBV6-5
D gene: -
CDR3 protein: CASSSLSTDTQYF

V gene: TRBV7-9
D gene: -
CDR3 protein: CASSFYRDTTDTQYF

V gene: TRBV27
D gene: TRBD1
CDR3 protein: CASSPGTGSSYNSPLHF

V gene: TRBV19
D gene: -
CDR3 protein: CASSSEAYQPQHF

V gene: TRBV7-2
D gene: TRBD1
CDR3 protein: CASSSGQGSTEAFF

V gene: TRBV27
D gene: -
CDR3 protein: CASSSPQGNTEAFF

V gene: TRBV28
D gene: TRBD1
CDR3 protein: CASGEPAGTGVNLAFF

V gene: TRBV15
D gene: TRBD1
CDR3 protein: CATSRFDRGKETQYF

V gene: TRBV5-6
D gene: -
CDR3 protein: CASSSPLYASYEQYF

V gene: TRBV5-1
D gene: -
CDR3 protein: CASRASVLFADTQYF

V gene: TRBV25-1
D gene: -
CDR3 protein: CASKQITEAFF

V gene: TRBV4-3
D gene: TRBD1
CDR3 protein: CASSQHTGDRVMKTQYF

V gene: TRBV23-1
D gene: -
CDR3 protein: CASSQSSVDSSYNEQFF

V gene: TRBV2
D gene: TRBD1
CDR3 protein: CASMRTGGSDTQYF

V gene: TRBV6-1
D gene: TRBD1
CDR3 protein: CASSVYGQGVSPLHF

V gene: TRBV2
D gene: -
CDR3 protein: CASSEAGLWDNEQFF